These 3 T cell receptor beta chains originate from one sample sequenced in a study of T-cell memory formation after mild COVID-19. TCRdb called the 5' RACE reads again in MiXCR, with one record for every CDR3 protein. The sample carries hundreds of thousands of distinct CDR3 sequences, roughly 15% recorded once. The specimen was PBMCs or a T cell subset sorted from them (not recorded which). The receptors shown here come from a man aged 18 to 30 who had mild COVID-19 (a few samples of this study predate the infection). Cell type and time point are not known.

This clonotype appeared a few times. The CDR3 protein is CASSRTGGAGTDTQYF. In DNA form, the CDR3 reads TGCGCCAGCAGCAGAACAGGGGGCGCGGGCACAGATACGCAGTATTTT. This sequence joins TRBV4-1 and TRBJ2-3; 9 bases agree with TRBD1. V lost 5 bases, J lost 1 base, and 7 bases stayed unmatched. Germline V gene lookup returns CDR1 MGHRA and CDR2 YSYEKL. The length of the CDR3 is 16 residues.

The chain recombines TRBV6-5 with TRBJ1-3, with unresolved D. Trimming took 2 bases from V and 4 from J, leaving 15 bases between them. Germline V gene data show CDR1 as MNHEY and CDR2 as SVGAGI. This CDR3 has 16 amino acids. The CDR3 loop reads CASSYATPSTGNTIYF. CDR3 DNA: TGTGCCAGCAGTTACGCGACCCCCTCTACAGGAAACACCATATATTTT.

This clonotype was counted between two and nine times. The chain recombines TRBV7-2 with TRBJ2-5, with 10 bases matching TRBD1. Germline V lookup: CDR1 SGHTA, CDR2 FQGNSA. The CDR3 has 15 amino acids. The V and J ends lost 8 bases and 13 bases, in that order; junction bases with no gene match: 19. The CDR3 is CASRKPGQGNLSPYF. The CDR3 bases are TGTGCCAGCCGAAAGCCGGGACAGGGGAATCTTTCCCCGTACTTC.